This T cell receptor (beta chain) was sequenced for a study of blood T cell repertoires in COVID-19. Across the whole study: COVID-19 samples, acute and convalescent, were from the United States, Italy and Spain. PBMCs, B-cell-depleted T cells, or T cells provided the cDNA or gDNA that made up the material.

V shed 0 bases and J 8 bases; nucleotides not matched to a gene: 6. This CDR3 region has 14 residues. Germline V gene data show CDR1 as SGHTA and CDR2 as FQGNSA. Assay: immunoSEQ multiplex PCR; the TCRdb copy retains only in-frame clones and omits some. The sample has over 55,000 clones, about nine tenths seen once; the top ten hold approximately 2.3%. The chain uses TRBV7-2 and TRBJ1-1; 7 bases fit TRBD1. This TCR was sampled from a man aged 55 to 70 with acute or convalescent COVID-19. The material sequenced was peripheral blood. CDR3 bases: TGTGCCAGCAGCTTAGCGGGGACAGCAGGCGAAGCTTTCTTT. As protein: CASSLAGTAGEAFF. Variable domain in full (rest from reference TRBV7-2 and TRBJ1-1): GAGVSQSPSNKVTEKGKDVELRCDPISGHTALYWYRQSLGQGLEFLIYFQGNSAPDKSGLPSDRFSAERTGGSVSTLTIQRTQQEDSAVYLCASSLAGTAGEAFFGQGTRLTVV.